The next 19 T cell receptor beta chains were all read from a single sample in a study of CD8 T cells in ankylosing spondylitis. One entry per CDR3 protein results from TCRdb running MiXCR on the 5' RACE reads. The sample shows approximately 140,000 distinct CDR3 sequences, roughly 8.3% of them seen only once. The sequenced sample consisted of synovial fluid, either unsorted or a sorted T cell fraction (not recorded which). All receptors derive from a male donor with ankylosing spondylitis.

This clonotype was picked up many times. The chain combines TRBV20-1 with TRBJ2-3, with D tentatively TRBD1 (7 bases). The germline V gene encodes CDR1 DFQATT and CDR2 SNEGSKA (reference sequence). The CDR3 loop spans 15 amino acids. V was shortened by 2 bases and J by 5 bases, with 17 bases between the two germline ends. The CDR3 DNA reads TGCAGTGCTAGAAGGTTCAGGGGGGCCAAAGATACGCAGTATTTT. Translated, it gives CSARRFRGAKDTQYF.

This clonotype has a handful of counts. The chain employs TRBV7-2 and TRBJ1-2, with 7 bases lining up with TRBD1. The CDR3 contains 15 residues. From germline, CDR1 is SGHTA and CDR2 FQGNSA. V trimming: 6 bases; J trimming: 4 bases; junction bases outside the gene matches: 11. CDR3 protein: CASRAGQGVGYGYTF. CDR3 bases: TGTGCCAGCAGGGCCGGCCAGGGGGTCGGCTATGGCTACACCTTC.

CDR3 nucleotide sequence: TGTGCCACCAGTCGTAGGACTTACCATGATACGCAGTATTTT. This sequence encodes CATSRRTYHDTQYF. The chain links TRBV24-1 to TRBJ2-3; possibly TRBD2 for D (5 bases). This CDR3 is 14 amino acids long. In germline, CDR1 is KGHDR, CDR2 SFDVKD. Trimming removed 6 bases from V and 6 bases from J, with 15 bases in between.

This clonotype has a count of ten or more. The genes are TRBV20-1 and TRBJ1-2; D gene ambiguous. Germline-derived CDR1 and CDR2 are DFQATT and SNEGSKA (reference sequence). The ends were cut back, 2 bases at V and 8 bases at J, with 9 bases in the middle. The CDR3 runs 11 residues. The CDR3 loop is CSARSVGGYTF. In nucleotides, the CDR3 is TGCAGTGCTAGAAGCGTAGGAGGCTACACCTTC.

This clonotype was seen at least ten times. The rearrangement joins TRBV20-1 to TRBJ1-1; 8 bases are a match to TRBD1. The CDR3 is made up of 12 amino acids. V lost 5 bases to trimming and J lost 10 bases; unmatched junction nucleotides: 9. In germline, CDR1 is DFQATT, CDR2 SNEGSKA (reference sequence). CDR3: CSALGQVDRAFF. DNA for the CDR3: TGCAGTGCTTTGGGACAGGTGGACCGAGCTTTCTTT.

The chain combines TRBV9 with TRBJ2-5; D is undetermined. The V end lost 3 bases, the J end lost 1 base, and 13 bases lay between the germline ends. This CDR3 is 15 amino acids long. Germline V gives CDR1 SGDLS, CDR2 YYNGEE. CDR3 nucleotides: TGTGCCAGCAGCGCTCGACACCTCCCCCAAGAGACCCAGTACTTC. Translating gives CASSARHLPQETQYF.

This clonotype appeared a few times. This rearrangement joins TRBV29-1 to TRBJ2-1; 11 bases are shared with TRBD2. The ends lost 4 bases at V and 7 bases at J; junction bases unmatched: 6. The CDR3 covers 14 residues. From germline, CDR1 is SQVTM and CDR2 ANQGSEA. CDR3 DNA: TGCAGCGTTGGACTAGCGGGGTTGCGGAATGAGCAGTTCTTC. Its translation is CSVGLAGLRNEQFF.

In this sample, this clonotype turned up many times. The chain combines TRBV7-2 with TRBJ2-3; possibly TRBD2 for D (7 bases). The length of the CDR3 is 15 residues. Trimming stripped 2 bases from V and 6 bases from J, with 15 bases between. In germline, CDR1 is SGHTA, CDR2 FQGNSA. CDR3 bases: TGTGCCAGCAGCTTACAGGGCGGGGGCTTTGATACGCAGTATTTT. It translates to CASSLQGGGFDTQYF.

This clonotype appeared many times. V and J are TRBV4-3 and TRBJ1-2, with no clear D. Trimming took 4 bases from V and 4 from J, leaving 16 bases between them. The CDR3 sequence is 15 residues long. The germline gives CDR1 LGHNA, CDR2 YSLEER. CDR3 loop: CASSPFWPVSYGYTF. The CDR3 DNA reads as TGCGCCAGCAGCCCGTTTTGGCCCGTTTCCTATGGCTACACCTTC.

This clonotype appeared many times. The chain carries TRBV7-2 and TRBJ2-1; possible D gene TRBD1, 8 bases. Germline-derived CDR1 and CDR2 are SGHTA and FQGNSA. Trimming shortened V by 5 bases and J by 4 bases, and 12 bases separated the two germline ends. This CDR3 contains 14 residues. The CDR3 region has the DNA TGTGCCAGCAGCCAACAGGGGGGGTACAATGAGCAGTTCTTC. It encodes CASSQQGGYNEQFF.

There are many counts of this clonotype. The chain carries TRBV29-1 and TRBJ2-1, with TRBD2 identical over 12 bases. The CDR3 consists of 15 residues. V was clipped by 5 bases and J by 3 bases; unmatched bases: 5. Germline V gene data show CDR1 as SQVTM and CDR2 as ANQGSEA. CDR3 amino acids: CSVSSGRGFYNEQFF. The CDR3 DNA follows: TGCAGCGTTTCTAGCGGGAGGGGATTCTACAATGAGCAGTTCTTC.

The table lists this clonotype with many counts. The CDR3 DNA is TGCGCCAGCAGCTTGCTTAGGGGTGGAATAGATGAGCAGTTCTTC. It codes for CASSLLRGGIDEQFF. V is TRBV5-1 and J is TRBJ2-1; D might be TRBD1 (5 bases). V was trimmed by 1 base and J by 8 bases, leaving 16 bases between them. The CDR3 runs to 15 residues. Germline values: CDR1 SGHRS, CDR2 YFSETQ.

A word on this clonotype: Its ends do not fully match the called genes, so a read error is possible. The chain links TRBV3-1 to TRBJ1-3; D unclear. This CDR3 contains 16 residues. Per germline, CDR1 LGHDT and CDR2 YNNKEL (reference sequence). CDR3 sequence reads: CACSQDSASSGNTIYF. The CDR3 DNA reads TGTGCCTGCAGCCAAGATTCAGCTAGCTCTGGAAACACCATATATTTT.

The rearrangement links TRBV5-1 to TRBJ2-3; D is unclear. Deletions cut 2 bases from V and 10 bases from J, with 20 bases between. Germline CDR1 is SGHRS and CDR2 is YFSETQ. This CDR3 is built from 15 residues. CDR3 nucleotide sequence: TGCGCCAGCAGCTTATCGCCCGGGTACAAGGAAGCGCAGTATTTT. Translating it yields CASSLSPGYKEAQYF.

This clonotype has a handful of counts. CDR3 amino acids: CASSQLGQGTREQYF. CDR3 nucleotide sequence: TGTGCCAGCAGCCAATTAGGTCAGGGGACTCGGGAGCAGTACTTC. The chain uses TRBV4-2 and TRBJ2-7; D may correspond to TRBD1 or TRBD2 (6 bases each). The germline V and J ends were trimmed by 2 bases and 7 bases, with 18 bases remaining between them. Germline values: CDR1 LGHNA, CDR2 YNFKEQ. The CDR3 covers 15 residues.

This clonotype showed up just a few times. V and J are TRBV25-1 and TRBJ2-1; D gene uncertain. V lost 3 bases and J 7 bases, leaving 7 bases between the germline ends. Germline CDR1 and CDR2: MGHDK and SYGVNS. The CDR3 sequence is 12 residues long. This chain's CDR3 is CASSEEVNEQFF. The CDR3, as DNA: TGTGCCAGCAGTGAGGAAGTTAATGAGCAGTTCTTC.

Only a few counts were recorded for this clonotype. This chain's CDR3 is CASSALWGSYNEQFF. CDR3 bases: TGTGCCAGCAGTGCCCTCTGGGGCTCCTACAATGAGCAGTTCTTC. This sequence joins TRBV6-1 and TRBJ2-1; no firm D call. The CDR3 is 15 residues long. V shed 4 bases and J shed 0 bases, with 10 bases lying between them. Germline CDR1 reads MNHNS; CDR2 reads SASEGT.

The gene calls are TRBV9 and TRBJ2-5; the D gene is possibly TRBD1 (5 bases). The germline V gene encodes CDR1 SGDLS and CDR2 YYNGEE. The CDR3 is 14 residues long. V dropped 1 base and J dropped 2 bases, with 9 bases sitting between them. The CDR3 nucleotides read TGTGCCAGCAGCGTACTCGACAGTCAAGAGACCCAGTACTTC. As protein: CASSVLDSQETQYF. Full variable domain (missing parts from reference TRBV9 and TRBJ2-5): DSGVTQTPKHLITATGQRVTLRCSPRSGDLSVYWYQQSLDQGLQFLIQYYNGEERAKGNILERFSAQQFPDLHSELNLSSLELGDSALYFCASSVLDSQETQYFGPGTRLLVL.

This clonotype was recorded many times. J is TRBJ2-7 and V is TRBV5-6, with TRBD1 matching 8 bases. Looked up from germline, CDR1 is SGHDT and CDR2 is YYEEEE. The CDR3 has 15 residues. V lost 0 bases to trimming and J lost 6 bases; unmatched junction nucleotides: 8. This chain's CDR3 is CASSLVGRGLTEQYF. CDR3 nucleotide sequence: TGTGCCAGCAGCTTGGTCGGCAGGGGGCTAACCGAGCAGTACTTC.